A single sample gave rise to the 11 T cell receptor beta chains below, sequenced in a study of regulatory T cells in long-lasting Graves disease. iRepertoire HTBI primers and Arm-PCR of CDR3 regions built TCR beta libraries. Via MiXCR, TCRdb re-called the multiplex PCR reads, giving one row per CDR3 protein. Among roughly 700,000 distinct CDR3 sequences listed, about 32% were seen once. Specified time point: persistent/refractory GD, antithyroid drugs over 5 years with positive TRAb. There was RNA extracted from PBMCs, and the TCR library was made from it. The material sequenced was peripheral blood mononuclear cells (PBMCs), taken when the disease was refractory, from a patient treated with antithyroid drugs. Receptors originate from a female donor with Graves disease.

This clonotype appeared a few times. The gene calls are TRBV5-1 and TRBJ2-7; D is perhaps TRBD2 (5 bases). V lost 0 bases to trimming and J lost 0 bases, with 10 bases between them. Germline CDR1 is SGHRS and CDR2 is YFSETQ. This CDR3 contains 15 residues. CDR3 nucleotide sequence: TGCGCCAGCAGCTTGGACGGAGGCCACTCCTACGAGCAGTACTTC. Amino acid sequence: CASSLDGGHSYEQYF.

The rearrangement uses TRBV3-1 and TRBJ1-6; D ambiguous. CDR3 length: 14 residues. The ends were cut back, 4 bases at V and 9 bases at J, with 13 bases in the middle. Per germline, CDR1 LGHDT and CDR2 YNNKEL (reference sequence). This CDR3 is CASSLPQRGSPLHF. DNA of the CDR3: TGTGCCAGCAGCCTCCCCCAGCGGGGTTCACCCCTCCACTTT.

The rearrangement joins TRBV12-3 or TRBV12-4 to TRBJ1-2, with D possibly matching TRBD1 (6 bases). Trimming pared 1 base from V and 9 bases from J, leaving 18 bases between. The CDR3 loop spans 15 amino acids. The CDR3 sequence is CASSLGGGGASSYTF. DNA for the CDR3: TGTGCCAGCAGTTTAGGGGGGGGGGGCGCTTCGAGCTACACCTTC.

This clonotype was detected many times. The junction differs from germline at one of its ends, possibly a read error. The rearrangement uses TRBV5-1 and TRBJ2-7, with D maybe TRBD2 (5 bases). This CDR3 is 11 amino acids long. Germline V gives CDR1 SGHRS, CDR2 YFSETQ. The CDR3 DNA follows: TGTGCCAGCAGCTTACTAGACGAGCAGTACTTC. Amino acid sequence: CASSLLDEQYF.

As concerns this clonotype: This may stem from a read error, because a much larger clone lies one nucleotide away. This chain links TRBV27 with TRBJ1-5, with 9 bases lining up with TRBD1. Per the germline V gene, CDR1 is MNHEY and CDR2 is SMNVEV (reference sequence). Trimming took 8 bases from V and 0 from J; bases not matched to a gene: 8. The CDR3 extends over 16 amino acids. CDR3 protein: CASGRTGEPSNQPQHF. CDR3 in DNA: TGTGCCAGCGGTCGGACAGGGGAACCTAGCAATCAGCCCCAGCATTTT.

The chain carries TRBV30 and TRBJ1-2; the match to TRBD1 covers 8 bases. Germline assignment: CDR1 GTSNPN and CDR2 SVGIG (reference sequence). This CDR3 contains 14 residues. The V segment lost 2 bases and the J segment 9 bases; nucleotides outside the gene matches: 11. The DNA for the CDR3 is TGTGCCTGGAGTCCCGGTGGACAGGGTGTTCGCTACACCTTC. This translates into CAWSPGGQGVRYTF.

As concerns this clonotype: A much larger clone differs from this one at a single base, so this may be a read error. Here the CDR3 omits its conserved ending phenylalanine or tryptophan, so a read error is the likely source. As DNA, the CDR3 is TGTGCCAGCAGCTTAGACCAGGGGCCCCGGGGCTACACCTCC. Its protein is CASSLDQGPRGYTS. The V call is TRBV7-9, the J call TRBJ1-2; D is perhaps TRBD1 (6 bases). With 1 base removed from V and 8 bases from J, the gap between germline ends came to 14 bases. Germline V gives CDR1 SEHNR, CDR2 FQNEAQ (reference sequence). The CDR3 is 14 residues long.

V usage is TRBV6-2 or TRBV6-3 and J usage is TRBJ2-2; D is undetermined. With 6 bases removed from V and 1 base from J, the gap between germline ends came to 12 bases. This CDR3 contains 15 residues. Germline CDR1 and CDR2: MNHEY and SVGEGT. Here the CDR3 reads CASRLAGRNTGELFF. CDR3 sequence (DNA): TGTGCCAGCAGGCTCGCAGGCCGGAACACCGGGGAGCTGTTTTTT.

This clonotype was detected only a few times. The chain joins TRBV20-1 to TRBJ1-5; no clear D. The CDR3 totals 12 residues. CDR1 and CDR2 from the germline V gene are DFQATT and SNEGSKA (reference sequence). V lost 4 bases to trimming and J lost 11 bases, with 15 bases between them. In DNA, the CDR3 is TGCAGTGCTACCACCGGACGGTACGCCCAGCATTTT. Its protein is CSATTGRYAQHF.

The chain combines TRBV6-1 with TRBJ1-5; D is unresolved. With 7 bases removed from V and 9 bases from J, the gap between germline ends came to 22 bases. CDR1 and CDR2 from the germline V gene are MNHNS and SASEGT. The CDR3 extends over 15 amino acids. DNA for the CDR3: TGTGCCAGCACCGACTCCCCCATACCCCTAGGGCCCCAGCATTTT. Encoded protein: CASTDSPIPLGPQHF.

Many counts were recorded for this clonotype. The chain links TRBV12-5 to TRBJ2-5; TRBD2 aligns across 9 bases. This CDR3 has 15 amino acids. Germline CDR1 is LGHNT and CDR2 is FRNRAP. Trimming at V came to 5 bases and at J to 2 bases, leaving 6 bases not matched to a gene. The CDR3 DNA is TGTGCTAGTGGTCCAGGACTAGCGCCTCAAGAGACCCAGTACTTC. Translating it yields CASGPGLAPQETQYF.